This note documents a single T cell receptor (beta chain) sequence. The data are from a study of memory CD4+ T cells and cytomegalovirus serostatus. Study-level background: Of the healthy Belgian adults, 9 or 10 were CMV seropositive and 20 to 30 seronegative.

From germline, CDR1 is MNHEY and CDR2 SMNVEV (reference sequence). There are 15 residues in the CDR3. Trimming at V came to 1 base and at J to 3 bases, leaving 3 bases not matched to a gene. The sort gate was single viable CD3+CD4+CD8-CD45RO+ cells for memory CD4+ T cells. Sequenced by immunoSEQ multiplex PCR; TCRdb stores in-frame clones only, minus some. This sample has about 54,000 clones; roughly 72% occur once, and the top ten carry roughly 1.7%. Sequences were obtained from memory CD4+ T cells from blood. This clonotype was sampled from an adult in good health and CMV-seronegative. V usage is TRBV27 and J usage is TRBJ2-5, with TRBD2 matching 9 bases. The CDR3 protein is CASSLLAGGKETQYF. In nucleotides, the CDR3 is TGTGCCAGCAGTTTATTGGCGGGAGGGAAAGAGACCCAGTACTTC.